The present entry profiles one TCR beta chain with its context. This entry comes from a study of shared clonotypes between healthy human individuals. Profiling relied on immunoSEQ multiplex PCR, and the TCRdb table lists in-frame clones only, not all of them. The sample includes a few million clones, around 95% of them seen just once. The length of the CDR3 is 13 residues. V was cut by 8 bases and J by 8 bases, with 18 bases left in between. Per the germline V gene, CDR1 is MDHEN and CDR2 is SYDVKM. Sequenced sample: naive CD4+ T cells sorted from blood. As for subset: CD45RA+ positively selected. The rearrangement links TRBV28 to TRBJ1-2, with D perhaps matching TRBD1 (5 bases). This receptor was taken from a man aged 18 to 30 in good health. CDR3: CASGIWGVEGYTF. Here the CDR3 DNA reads TGTGCCAGCGGGATATGGGGGGTAGAGGGCTACACCTTC.